This TCR beta chain is from a study of blood T cell repertoires in COVID-19. Across the whole study: T cells, B-cell-depleted T cells, or PBMCs supplied cDNA or gDNA.

CDR3 length: 15 residues. The ends lost 4 bases at V and 4 bases at J; junction bases unmatched: 7. Germline CDR1 and CDR2: SGHRS and YFSETQ. The data were produced by immunoSEQ multiplex PCR, yet TCRdb's version contains in-frame clones alone and is incomplete. This table holds roughly 500,000 clones, roughly 90% found once. This sequence was found in a woman in her forties who had recovered from COVID-19. The V call is TRBV5-1, the J call TRBJ2-1; 8 bases fit TRBD2. Sequenced: PBMCs or T cells enriched from blood (not recorded which). The chain's CDR3 is CASSAPAGAYNEQFF. The DNA of the CDR3 is TGCGCCAGCAGCGCCCCAGCGGGGGCTTACAATGAGCAGTTCTTC. Complete variable domain (other parts from reference TRBV5-1 and TRBJ2-1): KAGVTQTPRYLIKTRGQQVTLSCSPISGHRSVSWYQQTPGQGLQFLFEYFSETQRNKGNFPGRFSGRQFSNSRSEMNVSTLELGDSALYLCASSAPAGAYNEQFFGPGTRLTVL.